The clone carrying this T cell receptor (beta chain) occurred a few times. Its antigen remains unknown. Per the germline V gene, CDR1 is MDHEN and CDR2 is SYDVKM. The V gene lost 3 bases and the J gene lost 6 bases, with 14 bases spanning the gap. The CDR3 covers 14 residues. This entry belongs to a study of shared clonotypes between healthy human individuals. At the level of the study: CD4 naive and memory got three plates each, CD8 naive two, CD8 memory one.

Assay execution proceeded at the deep level. Clones were read by immunoSEQ multiplex PCR, and TCRdb kept only the in-frame ones, dropping some. The table shows approximately 250,000 clones, with 65% to 70% occurring only once. Study observations and caveats: When compared with the clonotypes that were shared by all four sorted-subset donors, the non-shared clonotypes turned out to have lower generation probabilities. Only blood was sampled, and tissue TCR repertoires likely differ from blood ones.

The TCR originated in a young man in good health. J is TRBJ2-5 and V is TRBV28; D possibly matches TRBD1 or TRBD2 (5 bases each). The sequencing sample was made of memory CD4+ T cells sorted from blood. Subset here: CD45RA-negative fraction. CDR3 in amino acids: CASSFGGPRKTQYF. DNA of the CDR3: TGTGCCAGCAGTTTTGGGGGACCAAGAAAGACCCAGTACTTC.